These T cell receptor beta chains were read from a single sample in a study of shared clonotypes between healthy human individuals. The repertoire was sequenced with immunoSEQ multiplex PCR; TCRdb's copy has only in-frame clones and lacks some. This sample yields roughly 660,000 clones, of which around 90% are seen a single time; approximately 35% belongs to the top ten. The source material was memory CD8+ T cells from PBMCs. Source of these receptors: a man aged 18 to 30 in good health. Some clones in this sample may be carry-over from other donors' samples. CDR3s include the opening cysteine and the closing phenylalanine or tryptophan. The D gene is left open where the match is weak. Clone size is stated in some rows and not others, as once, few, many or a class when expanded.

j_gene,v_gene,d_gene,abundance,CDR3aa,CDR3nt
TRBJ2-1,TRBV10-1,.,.,CASSEGNEQFF,TGCGCCAGCAGTGAAGGCAATGAGCAGTTCTTC
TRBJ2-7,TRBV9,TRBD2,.,CASSVHFGGSSYEQYF,TGTGCCAGCAGCGTACACTTTGGCGGGAGCTCCTACGAGCAGTACTTC
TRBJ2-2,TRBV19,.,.,CASSHMKGELFF,TGTGCCAGTAGTCACATGAAAGGGGAGCTGTTTTTT
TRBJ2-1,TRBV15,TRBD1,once,CATSRGTGDYNEQFF,TGTGCCACCAGCAGAGGGACAGGGGACTACAATGAGCAGTTCTTC
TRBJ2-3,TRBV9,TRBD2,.,CASSPGLTNTDTQYF,TGTGCCAGCAGCCCGGGACTAACTAACACAGATACGCAGTATTTT
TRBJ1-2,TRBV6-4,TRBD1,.,CASSDSGTGENYGYTF,TGTGCCAGCAGTGACTCGGGGACAGGGGAAAACTATGGCTACACCTTC
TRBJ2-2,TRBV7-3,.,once,CASSKTVQGTGELFF,TGTGCCAGCAGCAAAACGGTTCAGGGAACCGGGGAGCTGTTTTTT
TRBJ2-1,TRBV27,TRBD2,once,CASSSPLAANYNEQFF,TGTGCCAGCAGTTCACCTCTAGCGGCAAATTACAATGAGCAGTTCTTC
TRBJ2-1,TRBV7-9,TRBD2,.,CASSPTAGEVNEQFF,TGTGCCAGCAGCCCTACCGCGGGGGAGGTAAATGAGCAGTTCTTC
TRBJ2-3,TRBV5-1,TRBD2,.,CASSSGSSGRTDTQYF,TGCGCCAGCAGTTCAGGTTCTAGCGGGCGCACAGATACGCAGTATTTT
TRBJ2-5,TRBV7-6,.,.,CASSLLVAARAETQYF,TGTGCCAGCAGCTTATTGGTGGCGGCCCGAGCAGAGACCCAGTACTTC
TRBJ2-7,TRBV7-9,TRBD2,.,CASSLGTSADYEQYF,TGTGCCAGCAGCCTAGGGACTAGCGCCGACTACGAGCAGTACTTC
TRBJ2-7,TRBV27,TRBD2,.,CASSLLGGRGVSYEQYF,TGTGCCAGCAGTTTACTGGGCGGGAGGGGAGTATCCTACGAGCAGTACTTC
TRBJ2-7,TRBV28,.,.,CASSTWTVDSYEQYF,TGTGCCAGCAGTACATGGACAGTGGACTCCTACGAGCAGTACTTC
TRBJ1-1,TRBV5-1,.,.,CASSLAGVSTEAFF,TGCGCCAGCAGCTTGGCCGGGGTTAGCACTGAAGCTTTCTTT
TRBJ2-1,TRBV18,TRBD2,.,CASSPLAGPNRGEQFF,TGTGCCAGCTCACCTTTAGCGGGACCCAATCGGGGGGAGCAGTTCTTC